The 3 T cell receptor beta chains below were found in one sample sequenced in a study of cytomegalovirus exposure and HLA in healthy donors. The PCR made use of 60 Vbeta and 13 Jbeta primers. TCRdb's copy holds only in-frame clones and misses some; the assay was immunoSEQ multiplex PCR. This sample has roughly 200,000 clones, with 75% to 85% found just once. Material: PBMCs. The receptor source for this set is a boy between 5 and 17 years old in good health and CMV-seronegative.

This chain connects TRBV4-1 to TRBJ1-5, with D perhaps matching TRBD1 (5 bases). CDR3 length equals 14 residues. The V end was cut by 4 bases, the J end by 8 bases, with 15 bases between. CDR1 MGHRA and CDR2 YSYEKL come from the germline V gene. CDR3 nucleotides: TGCGCCAGCAGCCCTGAACCAGGGTTGGAGCCCCAGCATTTT. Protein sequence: CASSPEPGLEPQHF.

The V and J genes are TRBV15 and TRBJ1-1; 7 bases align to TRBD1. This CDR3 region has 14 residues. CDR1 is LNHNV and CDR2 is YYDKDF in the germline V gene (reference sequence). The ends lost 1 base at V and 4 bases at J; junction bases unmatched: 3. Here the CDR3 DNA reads TGTGCCACCAGCAGAGCTAACAGGGGCACTGAAGCTTTCTTT. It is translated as CATSRANRGTEAFF.

The CDR3 coding sequence is TGTGCCATCAGTGAGTCCCTACTCAGGGGACGCACAGATACGCAGTATTTT. It specifies CAISESLLRGRTDTQYF. This sequence joins TRBV10-3 and TRBJ2-3; D may be TRBD1 (6 bases). The CDR3 sequence is 17 residues long. Looked up from germline, CDR1 is ENHRY and CDR2 is SYGVKD. V shed 0 bases and J shed 1 base, with 14 bases lying between them.